The sequence of this T cell receptor beta chain was determined in a study of beta chain features in type 1 diabetes. Study as a whole: Across every sample, approximately 110,000,000 sorted cells were examined in total.

The sequenced template was cDNA made from the entire isolated RNA. Repertoires were generated with immunoSEQ multiplex PCR, while TCRdb's copy carries only in-frame clones and drops some. The table has more than 250,000 clones, about 13% seen once. Every sorted population was more than 98% pure. CDR3 length: 18 residues. V gave up 5 bases and J gave up 4 bases; unmatched junction bases: 15. CDR1 is LNHDA, CDR2 SQIVND, per germline (reference sequence). Study-level results: With patients and controls alike, PCR might favor shorter templates to an equal degree. Compared to healthy donors, patients appeared to have naive, central memory and Treg TCRB repertoires that were more alike. Across all four CD4+ subsets, people with type 1 diabetes showed modestly shorter TCRB CDR3s.

About this clone: Its specificity is not known.

The chain links TRBV19 to TRBJ2-1; TRBD1 aligns across 9 bases. The TCR sequence derives from a man in his thirties or forties with type 1 diabetes. The sample taken for sequencing was naive CD4+ T cells from blood. CDR3 protein: CASSLPLWYRGQYNEQFF. CDR3 DNA: TGTGCCAGTAGTCTGCCGCTGTGGTACAGGGGGCAATACAATGAGCAGTTCTTC.